The following is a T cell receptor (beta chain) sequence with its context. Per germline, CDR1 SEHNR and CDR2 FQNEAQ (reference sequence). V was clipped by 5 bases and J by 3 bases; unmatched bases: 8. The CDR3 is 15 amino acids. The sample originates from a study of blood T cell repertoires in COVID-19. Looking at the study overall: PBMCs, B-cell-depleted T cells, or T cells provided the cDNA or gDNA that made up the material.

Sequencing used immunoSEQ multiplex PCR; TCRdb keeps in-frame clones, though not all of them. The sample includes 60,000 to 65,000 clones, 90% of them seen just once. The receptor was derived from a woman aged 80 or over with active COVID-19. The chain uses TRBV7-9 and TRBJ2-7, with 9 bases that match TRBD1. Sequenced: peripheral blood. The CDR3 loop is CASSAGQGYIYEQYV. CDR3 bases: TGTGCCAGCAGCGCAGGACAGGGGTATATCTACGAGCAGTACGTC.